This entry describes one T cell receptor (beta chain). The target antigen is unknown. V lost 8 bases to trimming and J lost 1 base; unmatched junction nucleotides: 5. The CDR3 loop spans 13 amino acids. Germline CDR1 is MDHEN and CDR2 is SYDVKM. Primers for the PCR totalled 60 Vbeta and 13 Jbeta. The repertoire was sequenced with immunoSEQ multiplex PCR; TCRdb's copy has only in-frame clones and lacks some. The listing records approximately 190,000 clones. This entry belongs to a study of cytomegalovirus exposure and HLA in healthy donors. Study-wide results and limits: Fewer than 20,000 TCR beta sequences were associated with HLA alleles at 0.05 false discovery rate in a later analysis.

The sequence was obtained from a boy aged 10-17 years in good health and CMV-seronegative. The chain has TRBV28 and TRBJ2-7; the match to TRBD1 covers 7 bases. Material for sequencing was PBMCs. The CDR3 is CASGEQGSYEQYF. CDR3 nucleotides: TGTGCCAGCGGGGAACAGGGGTCCTACGAGCAGTACTTC. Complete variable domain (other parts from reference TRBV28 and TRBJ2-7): DVKVTQSSRYLVKRTGEKVFLECVQDMDHENMFWYRQDPGLGLRLIYFSYDVKMKEKGDIPEGYSVSREKKERFSLILESASTNQTSMYLCASGEQGSYEQYFGPGTRLTVT.